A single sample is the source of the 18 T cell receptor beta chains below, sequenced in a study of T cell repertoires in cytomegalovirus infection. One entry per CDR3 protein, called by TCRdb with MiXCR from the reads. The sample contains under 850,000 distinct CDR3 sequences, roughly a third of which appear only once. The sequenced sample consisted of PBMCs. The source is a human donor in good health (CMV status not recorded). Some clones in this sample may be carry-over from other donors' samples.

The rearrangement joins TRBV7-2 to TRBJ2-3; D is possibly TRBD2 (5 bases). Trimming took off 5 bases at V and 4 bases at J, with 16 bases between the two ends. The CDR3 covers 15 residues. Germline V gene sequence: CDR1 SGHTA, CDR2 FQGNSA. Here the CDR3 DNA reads TGTGCCAGCAGCCCCTTTGAAGGGAGATCAGATACGCAGTATTTT. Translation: CASSPFEGRSDTQYF.

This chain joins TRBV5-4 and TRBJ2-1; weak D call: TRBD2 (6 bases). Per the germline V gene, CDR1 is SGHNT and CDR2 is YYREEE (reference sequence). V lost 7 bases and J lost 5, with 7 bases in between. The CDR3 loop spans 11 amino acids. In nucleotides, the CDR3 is TGTGCCAGCGGAGGGGACAATGAGCAGTTCTTC. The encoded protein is CASGGDNEQFF.

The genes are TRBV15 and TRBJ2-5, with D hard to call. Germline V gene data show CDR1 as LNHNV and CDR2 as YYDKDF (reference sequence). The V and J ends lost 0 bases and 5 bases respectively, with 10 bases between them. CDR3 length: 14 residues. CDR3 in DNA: TGTGCCACCAGCAGAGAGGGTCCTGGGGAGACCCAGTACTTC. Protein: CATSREGPGETQYF. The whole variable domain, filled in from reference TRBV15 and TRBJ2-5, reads DAMVIQNPRYQVTQFGKPVTLSCSQTLNHNVMYWYQQKSSQAPKLLFHYYDKDFNNEADTPDNFQSRRPNTSFCFLDIRSPGLGDTAMYLCATSREGPGETQYFGPGTRLLVL.

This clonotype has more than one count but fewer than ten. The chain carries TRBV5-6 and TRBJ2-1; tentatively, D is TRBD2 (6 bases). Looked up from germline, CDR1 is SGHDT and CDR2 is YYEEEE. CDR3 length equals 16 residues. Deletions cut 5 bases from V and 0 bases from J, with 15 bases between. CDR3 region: CASRGERAASYNEQFF. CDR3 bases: TGTGCCAGCAGGGGTGAGCGGGCCGCCTCCTACAATGAGCAGTTCTTC.

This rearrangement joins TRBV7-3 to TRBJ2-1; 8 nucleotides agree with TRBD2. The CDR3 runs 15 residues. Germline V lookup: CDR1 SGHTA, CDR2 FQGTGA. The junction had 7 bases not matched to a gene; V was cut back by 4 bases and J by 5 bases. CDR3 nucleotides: TGTGCCAGCAGCTCCAGCGGGGGAACGAACAATGAGCAGTTCTTC. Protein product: CASSSSGGTNNEQFF.

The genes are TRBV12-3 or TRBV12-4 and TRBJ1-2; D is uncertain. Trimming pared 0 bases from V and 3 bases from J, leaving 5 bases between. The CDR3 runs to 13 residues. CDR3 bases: TGTGCCAGCAGTTTAGCAGCCTACTATGGCTACACCTTC. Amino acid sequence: CASSLAAYYGYTF.

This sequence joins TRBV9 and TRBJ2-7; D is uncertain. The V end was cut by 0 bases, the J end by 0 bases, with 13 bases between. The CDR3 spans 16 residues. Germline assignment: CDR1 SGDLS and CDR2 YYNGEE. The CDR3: CASSVGPSAVSYEQYF. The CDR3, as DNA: TGTGCCAGCAGCGTAGGTCCATCGGCAGTCTCCTACGAGCAGTACTTC.

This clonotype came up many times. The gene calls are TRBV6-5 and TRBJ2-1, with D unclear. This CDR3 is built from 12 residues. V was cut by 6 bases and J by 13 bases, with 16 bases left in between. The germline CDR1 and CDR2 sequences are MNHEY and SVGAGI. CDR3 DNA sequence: TGTGCCAGCAGGGGGTTTGAAGGAGCTCAGTTCTTC. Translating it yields CASRGFEGAQFF.

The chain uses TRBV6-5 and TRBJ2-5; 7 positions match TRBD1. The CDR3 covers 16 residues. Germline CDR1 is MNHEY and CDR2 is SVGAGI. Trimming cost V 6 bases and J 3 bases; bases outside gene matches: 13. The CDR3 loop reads CASSVTGAGGEETQYF. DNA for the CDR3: TGTGCCAGCAGCGTTACAGGGGCTGGGGGTGAAGAGACCCAGTACTTC.

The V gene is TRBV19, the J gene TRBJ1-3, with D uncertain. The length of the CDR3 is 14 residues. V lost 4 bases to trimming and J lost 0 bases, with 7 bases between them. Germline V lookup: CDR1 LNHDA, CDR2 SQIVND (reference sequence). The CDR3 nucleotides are TGTGCCAGTAGTAAAATGATCTCTGGAAACACCATATATTTT. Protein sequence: CASSKMISGNTIYF. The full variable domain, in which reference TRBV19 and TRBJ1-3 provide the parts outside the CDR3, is DGGITQSPKYLFRKEGQNVTLSCEQNLNHDAMYWYRQDPGQGLRLIYYSQIVNDFQKGDIAEGYSVSREKKESFPLTVTSAQKNPTAFYLCASSKMISGNTIYFGEGSWLTVV.

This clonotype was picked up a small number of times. CDR3 protein: CSASNGGTGAYEQYF. The DNA of the CDR3 is TGCAGTGCTAGCAACGGCGGGACGGGGGCCTACGAGCAGTACTTC. This sequence joins TRBV20-1 and TRBJ2-7; the D gene is possibly TRBD2 (6 bases). CDR3 length equals 15 residues. The V gene's germline CDR1 is DFQATT and CDR2 SNEGSKA (reference sequence). Trimming stripped 3 bases from V and 2 bases from J, with 17 bases between.

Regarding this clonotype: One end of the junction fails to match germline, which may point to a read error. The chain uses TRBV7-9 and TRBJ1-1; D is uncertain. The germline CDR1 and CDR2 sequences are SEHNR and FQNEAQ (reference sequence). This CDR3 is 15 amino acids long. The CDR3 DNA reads TGTGCCAGCAGCTTAGCAATCCAGCCGAACCCTGAAGCTTTCTTT. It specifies CASSLAIQPNPEAFF.

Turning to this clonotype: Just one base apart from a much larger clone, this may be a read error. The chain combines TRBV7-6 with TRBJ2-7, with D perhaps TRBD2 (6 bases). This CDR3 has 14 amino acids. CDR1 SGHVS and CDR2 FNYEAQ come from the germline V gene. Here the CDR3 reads CASSGGRGSYEKYF. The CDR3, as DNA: TGTGCCAGCAGCGGAGGGCGGGGCTCCTACGAGAAGTACTTC.

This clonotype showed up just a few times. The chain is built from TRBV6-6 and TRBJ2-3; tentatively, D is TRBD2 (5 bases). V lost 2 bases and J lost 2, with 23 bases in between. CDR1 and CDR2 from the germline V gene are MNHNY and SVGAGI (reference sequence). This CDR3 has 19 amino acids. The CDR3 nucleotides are TGTGCCAGCAGTTACCGACCTGGCGGGCTCACCGCCACCACAGATACGCAGTATTTT. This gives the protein CASSYRPGGLTATTDTQYF.

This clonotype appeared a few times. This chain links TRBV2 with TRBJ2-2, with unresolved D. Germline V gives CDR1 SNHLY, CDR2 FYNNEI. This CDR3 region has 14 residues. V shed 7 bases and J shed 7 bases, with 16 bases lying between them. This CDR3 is CASKQSPRGGELFF. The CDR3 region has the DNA TGTGCCAGCAAACAGTCCCCACGAGGCGGGGAGCTGTTTTTT.

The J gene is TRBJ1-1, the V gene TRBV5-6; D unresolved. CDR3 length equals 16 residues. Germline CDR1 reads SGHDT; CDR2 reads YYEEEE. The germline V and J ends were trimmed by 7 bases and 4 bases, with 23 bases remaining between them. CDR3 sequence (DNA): TGTGCCAGCTCCCACCAGGTATCCGGGCCGGGCACTGAAGCTTTCTTT. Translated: CASSHQVSGPGTEAFF.

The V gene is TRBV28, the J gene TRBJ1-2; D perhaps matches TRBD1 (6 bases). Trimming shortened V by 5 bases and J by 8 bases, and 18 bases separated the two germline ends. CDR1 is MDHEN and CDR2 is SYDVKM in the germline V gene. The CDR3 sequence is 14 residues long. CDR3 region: CASSLLNQGQGYTF. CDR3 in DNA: TGTGCCAGCAGTCTCTTGAACCAGGGGCAAGGCTACACCTTC.

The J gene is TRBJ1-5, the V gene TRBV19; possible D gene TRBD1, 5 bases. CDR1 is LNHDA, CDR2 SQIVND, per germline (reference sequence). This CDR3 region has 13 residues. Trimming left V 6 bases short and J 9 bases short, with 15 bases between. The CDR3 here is CASRAPGLSPQHF. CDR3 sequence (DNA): TGTGCCAGTAGAGCCCCAGGGTTATCGCCCCAGCATTTT.